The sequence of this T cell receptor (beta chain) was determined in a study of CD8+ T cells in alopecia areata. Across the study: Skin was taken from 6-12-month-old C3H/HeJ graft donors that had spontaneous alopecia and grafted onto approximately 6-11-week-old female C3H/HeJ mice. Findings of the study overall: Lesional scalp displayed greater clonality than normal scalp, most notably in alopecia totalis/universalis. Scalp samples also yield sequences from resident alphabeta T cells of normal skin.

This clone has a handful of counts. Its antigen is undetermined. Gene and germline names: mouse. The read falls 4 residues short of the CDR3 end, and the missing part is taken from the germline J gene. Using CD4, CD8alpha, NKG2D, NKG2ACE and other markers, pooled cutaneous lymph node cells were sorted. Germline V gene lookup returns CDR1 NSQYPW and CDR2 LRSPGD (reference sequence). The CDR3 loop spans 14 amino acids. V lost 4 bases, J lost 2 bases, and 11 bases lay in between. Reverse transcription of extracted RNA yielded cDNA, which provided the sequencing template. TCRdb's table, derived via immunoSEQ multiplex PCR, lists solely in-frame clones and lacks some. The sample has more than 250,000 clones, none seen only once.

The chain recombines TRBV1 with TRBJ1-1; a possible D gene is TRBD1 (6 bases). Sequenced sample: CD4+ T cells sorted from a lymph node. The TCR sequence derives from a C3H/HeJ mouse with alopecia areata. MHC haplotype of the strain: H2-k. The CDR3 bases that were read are TGCACCTGCAGTGACGGGACACGTAACACA. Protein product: CTCSDGTRNT. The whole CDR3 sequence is CTCSDGTRNTEVFF.